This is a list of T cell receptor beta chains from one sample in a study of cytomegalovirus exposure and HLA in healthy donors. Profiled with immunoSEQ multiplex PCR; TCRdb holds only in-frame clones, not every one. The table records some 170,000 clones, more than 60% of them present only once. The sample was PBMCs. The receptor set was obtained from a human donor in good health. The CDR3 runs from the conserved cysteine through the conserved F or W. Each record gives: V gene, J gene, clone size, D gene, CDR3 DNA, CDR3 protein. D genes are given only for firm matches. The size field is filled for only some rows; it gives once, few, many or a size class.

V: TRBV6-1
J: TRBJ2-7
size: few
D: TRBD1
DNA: TGTGCCAGCAGTGGGGGGGACAGGGAAGCCTACGAGCAGTACTTC
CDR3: CASSGGDREAYEQYF

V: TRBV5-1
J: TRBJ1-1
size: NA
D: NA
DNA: TGCGCCAGCAGCTCCAGGTCAGAGAACACTGAAGCTTTCTTT
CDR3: CASSSRSENTEAFF

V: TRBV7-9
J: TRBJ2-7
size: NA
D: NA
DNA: TGTGCCAGCAGCTTACCCCGGCTCTCTCGCGGGGAGACGTACGAGCAGTACTTC
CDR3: CASSLPRLSRGETYEQYF

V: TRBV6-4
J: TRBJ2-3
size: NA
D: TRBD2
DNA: TGTGCCAGCAGTGAAGGACTAGCGGGGGCCCGGGATACGCAGTATTTT
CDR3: CASSEGLAGARDTQYF

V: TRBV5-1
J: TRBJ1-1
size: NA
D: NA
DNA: TGCGCCAGCAGCTTGGGTAAGGGGAGGACTGAAGCTTTCTTT
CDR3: CASSLGKGRTEAFF

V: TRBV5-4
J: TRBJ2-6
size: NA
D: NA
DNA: TGTGCCAGCAGCCGAACTGCGAGCTCTGGGGCCAACGTCCTGACTTTC
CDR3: CASSRTASSGANVLTF

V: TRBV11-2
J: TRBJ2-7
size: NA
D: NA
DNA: TGTGCCAGCAGCTTGGAGACTAGGTACGAGCAGTACTTC
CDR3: CASSLETRYEQYF

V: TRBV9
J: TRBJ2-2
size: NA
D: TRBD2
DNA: TGTGCCAGCAGCGTGACTAGCGGGGAAGCCGTCCCCCGGGAGCTGTTTTTT
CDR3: CASSVTSGEAVPRELFF

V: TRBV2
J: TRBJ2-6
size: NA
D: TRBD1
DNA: TGTGCCAGCATGGACAGGGAGGCTTCTGGGGCCAACGTCCTGACTTTC
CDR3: CASMDREASGANVLTF

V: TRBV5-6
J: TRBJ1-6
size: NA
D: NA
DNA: TGTGCCAGCAGCTTGCTGGCCCAGGACTGGATTTCACCCCTCCACTTT
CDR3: CASSLLAQDWISPLHF

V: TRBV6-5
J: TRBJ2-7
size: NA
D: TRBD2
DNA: TGTGCCAGCAGTTACGGACTAGCGGGGTCCTACGAGCAGTACTTC
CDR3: CASSYGLAGSYEQYF